Below, 30 T cell receptor beta chains from the same sample are listed, as sequenced in a study of shared clonotypes between healthy human individuals. Using immunoSEQ multiplex PCR, the repertoire was profiled, and TCRdb retains in-frame clones only, with some absent. This sample yields 730,000 or so clones, of which approximately 75% are seen a single time; about 2% belongs to the top ten. Sequenced: memory CD4+ T cells sorted from blood. The subset was: CD45RA-negative fraction. The receptors come from a woman in her thirties in good health.

This clone was seen just once. The rearrangement uses TRBV27 and TRBJ2-7; 8 bases fit TRBD2. Unmatched junction bases numbered 8, after V lost 2 bases and J lost 2 bases. The CDR3 contains 16 residues. CDR1 and CDR2 from the germline V gene are MNHEY and SMNVEV (reference sequence). CDR3 sequence: CASSLARGGPTYEQYF. The CDR3 bases are TGTGCCAGCAGTTTAGCCCGGGGGGGCCCGACCTACGAGCAGTACTTC.

This clone was seen more than once but under ten times. This chain uses TRBV18 with TRBJ2-3; D possibly corresponds to TRBD2 (5 bases). CDR3 length equals 15 residues. V dropped 3 bases and J dropped 1 base, with 11 bases sitting between them. CDR1 is KGHSH and CDR2 is LQKENI in the germline V gene. The CDR3 protein is CASSPSLSGTDTQYF. CDR3 nucleotide sequence: TGTGCCAGCTCACCCTCGCTTAGCGGCACAGATACGCAGTATTTT.

The V call is TRBV6-1, the J call TRBJ2-5; 9 nucleotides align to TRBD1. Germline assignment: CDR1 MNHNS and CDR2 SASEGT. The CDR3 consists of 13 residues. V lost 10 bases, J lost 9 bases, and 12 bases stayed unmatched. CDR3 protein: CAILQGALGAQYF. The CDR3 bases are TGTGCCATTCTACAGGGGGCCCTAGGGGCCCAGTACTTC.

This chain links TRBV9 with TRBJ2-2; 16 positions match TRBD2. The ends lost 4 bases at V and 5 bases at J; junction bases unmatched: 5. Germline CDR1 is SGDLS and CDR2 is YYNGEE. CDR3 length equals 17 residues. The CDR3 region has the DNA TGTGCCAGCAGCCCGGGACTAGCGGGAGGGCGGACCGGGGAGCTGTTTTTT. Protein product: CASSPGLAGGRTGELFF. Based on the CDR3 plus reference TRBV9 and TRBJ2-2, the full variable domain is DSGVTQTPKHLITATGQRVTLRCSPRSGDLSVYWYQQSLDQGLQFLIQYYNGEERAKGNILERFSAQQFPDLHSELNLSSLELGDSALYFCASSPGLAGGRTGELFFGEGSRLTVL.

This clone appeared many times. The chain has TRBV7-8 and TRBJ2-1, with TRBD2 matching 9 bases. This CDR3 has 16 residues. Germline V CDR1 and CDR2: SGHVS, FQNEAQ. V shed 3 bases, J shed 3 bases, and the junction held 6 bases outside the gene matches. The CDR3 sequence is CASSFIAGVYYNEQFF. CDR3 in DNA: TGTGCCAGCAGCTTCATAGCGGGGGTCTACTACAATGAGCAGTTCTTC.

Of note for this clone: The junction shows a germline mismatch at one end, possibly a read error. CDR3 region: CASSPGAGGNNVQFF. The CDR3 nucleotides are TGTGCCAGCAGTCCAGGGGCAGGCGGGAACAATGTGCAGTTCTTC. The J gene is TRBJ2-1, the V gene TRBV2; D may correspond to TRBD1 or TRBD2 (6 bases each). CDR1 is SNHLY, CDR2 FYNNEI, per germline. CDR3 length equals 15 residues.

This clone was seen a few times. The chain has TRBV18 and TRBJ1-5; D is ambiguous. CDR3 length equals 14 residues. V was clipped by 2 bases and J by 4 bases, with 9 bases between them. Germline CDR1 reads KGHSH; CDR2 reads LQKENI. CDR3 region: CASSPGVTNQPQHF. The CDR3 DNA is TGTGCCAGCTCACCAGGGGTGACTAATCAGCCCCAGCATTTT.

The CDR3 sequence: CASRVGYKGANTGELFF. CDR3 sequence (DNA): TGTGCCAGCAGGGTGGGGTATAAGGGCGCGAACACCGGGGAGCTGTTTTTT. The chain combines TRBV7-6 with TRBJ2-2, with D unclear. The CDR3 spans 17 residues. Trimming pared 6 bases from V and 0 bases from J, leaving 17 bases between. CDR1 and CDR2 (germline): SGHVS, FNYEAQ.

This chain connects TRBV20-1 to TRBJ1-2; D uncertain. Germline V gene sequence: CDR1 DFQATT, CDR2 SNEGSKA (reference sequence). This CDR3 has 11 amino acids. V gave up 6 bases and J gave up 5 bases, with 10 bases separating them. The CDR3 nucleotides are TGCAGTGCGAGAAACAAGTATGGCTACACCTTC. Protein sequence: CSARNKYGYTF.

V gene TRBV6-1 combines with J gene TRBJ2-7; 8 bases match TRBD2. Losses at the gene ends were 3 bases for V and 3 bases for J; bases not matched to a gene: 7. CDR1 is MNHNS, CDR2 SASEGT, per germline. The CDR3 runs to 15 residues. CDR3: CASSDPPSGGYEQYF. The CDR3 bases are TGTGCCAGCAGTGACCCCCCCAGCGGGGGCTACGAGCAGTACTTC.

The chain uses TRBV6-6 and TRBJ2-5; 11 bases are shared with TRBD2. The CDR3 is made up of 14 amino acids. CDR1 is MNHNY, CDR2 SVGAGI, per germline (reference sequence). J lost 4 bases, V lost 2 bases, and 0 bases had no gene match. CDR3 nucleotide sequence: TGTGCCAGCAGTTACGGGACTAGCGGAGAGACCCAGTACTTC. This translates into CASSYGTSGETQYF.

This clone was observed many times. J is TRBJ1-4 and V is TRBV28; the match to TRBD1 covers 10 bases. The V gene end was trimmed by 2 bases and the J gene end by 10 bases; junction bases not matched to a gene: 7. CDR1 and CDR2 from the germline V gene are MDHEN and SYDVKM. There are 15 residues in the CDR3. In nucleotides, the CDR3 is TGTGCCAGCAGTTTACCGGGACAGGGGCTTGGAAAACTGTTTTTT. It yields the protein CASSLPGQGLGKLFF.

The J gene is TRBJ2-1, the V gene TRBV5-1; 12 nucleotides line up with TRBD2. With V trimmed by 0 bases and J by 15 bases, 16 bases remained unmatched. Germline lookup yields CDR1 SGHRS and CDR2 YFSETQ. The CDR3 covers 17 residues. The CDR3 coding sequence is TGCGCCAGCAGCTTGGCCGGGACTAGCGGGCCAGAAAGGAGGCCGTTCTTC. Translated, it gives CASSLAGTSGPERRPFF. Complete variable domain (other parts from reference TRBV5-1 and TRBJ2-1): KAGVTQTPRYLIKTRGQQVTLSCSPISGHRSVSWYQQTPGQGLQFLFEYFSETQRNKGNFPGRFSGRQFSNSRSEMNVSTLELGDSALYLCASSLAGTSGPERRPFFGPGTRLTVL.

The chain recombines TRBV5-1 with TRBJ1-1; TRBD1 aligns across 9 bases. With 4 bases clipped from V and 4 bases from J, the junction kept 5 bases outside the gene matches. The length of the CDR3 is 14 residues. Germline loops: CDR1 SGHRS, CDR2 YFSETQ. The chain's CDR3 is CASSPQGAATEAFF. CDR3 sequence (DNA): TGCGCCAGCAGCCCACAGGGGGCGGCCACTGAAGCTTTCTTT.

The rearrangement uses TRBV6-6 and TRBJ2-7; 9 bases agree with TRBD1. Unmatched junction bases numbered 12, after V lost 4 bases and J lost 5 bases. The germline V gene has CDR1 MNHNY and CDR2 SVGAGI (reference sequence). This CDR3 region has 16 residues. CDR3 DNA: TGTGCCAGCAGTTCCTATGGGACAGGGTTGAGGAACGAGCAGTACTTC. Its translation is CASSSYGTGLRNEQYF.

This chain links TRBV30 with TRBJ2-7; D gene uncertain. V gave up 2 bases and J gave up 0 bases, with 5 bases separating them. CDR1 is GTSNPN, CDR2 SVGIG, per germline (reference sequence). The CDR3 totals 12 residues. CDR3 loop: CAWSLTSYEQYF. CDR3 DNA: TGTGCCTGGAGTCTTACCTCCTACGAGCAGTACTTC. The whole variable domain, remainder taken from reference TRBV30 and TRBJ2-7, is SQTIHQWPATLVQPVGSPLSLECTVEGTSNPNLYWYRQAAGRGLQLLFYSVGIGQISSEVPQNLSASRPQDRQFILSSKKLLLSDSGFYLCAWSLTSYEQYFGPGTRLTVT.

The chain joins TRBV10-3 to TRBJ1-2; D is ambiguous. Germline loops: CDR1 ENHRY, CDR2 SYGVKD. This CDR3 contains 15 residues. V was clipped by 1 base and J by 3 bases, with 12 bases between them. The CDR3 region is CAISEFRDLHYGYTF. The CDR3 DNA reads TGTGCCATCAGTGAGTTCCGGGATCTCCACTATGGCTACACCTTC.

As to this clone: Other DNA sequences of this sample code for an identical CDR3. The gene calls are TRBV20-1 and TRBJ2-5; no clear D. Germline loops: CDR1 DFQATT, CDR2 SNEGSKA (reference sequence). V lost 6 bases and J lost 1, with 3 bases in between. This CDR3 is built from 10 residues. CDR3 DNA: TGCAGTGCGAGCCAAGAGACCCAGTACTTC. Protein sequence: CSASQETQYF.

This chain joins TRBV29-1 and TRBJ1-5; D gene ambiguous. The CDR3 length is 12 residues. Germline-derived CDR1 and CDR2 are SQVTM and ANQGSEA. V lost 4 bases and J 4 bases, leaving 8 bases between the germline ends. CDR3 residues: CSVGSRNQPQHF. Here the CDR3 DNA reads TGCAGCGTTGGGTCCCGAAATCAGCCCCAGCATTTT. Together with reference TRBV29-1 and TRBJ1-5, the CDR3 gives the full variable domain: SAVISQKPSRDICQRGTSLTIQCQVDSQVTMMFWYRQQPGQSLTLIATANQGSEATYESGFVIDKFPISRPNLTFSTLTVSNMSPEDSSIYLCSVGSRNQPQHFGDGTRLSIL.

DNA of the CDR3: TGTGCCAGCAGGGGGGGCACCCTCGTAGGAGAGACCCAGTACTTC. Translated: CASRGGTLVGETQYF. The chain has TRBV7-2 and TRBJ2-5; D may be TRBD1 or TRBD2 (6 bases each). Germline values: CDR1 SGHTA, CDR2 FQGNSA. V gave up 6 bases and J gave up 4 bases, with 18 bases separating them. This CDR3 spans 15 amino acids.

The rearrangement links TRBV5-4 to TRBJ2-7; D tentatively reads TRBD1 or TRBD2 (5 bases each). The ends were cut back, 4 bases at V and 3 bases at J, with 17 bases in the middle. CDR3 length: 15 residues. Germline CDR1 SGHNT, CDR2 YYREEE (reference sequence). CDR3 loop: CASSKDRDRIYEQYF. DNA of the CDR3: TGTGCCAGCAGCAAAGACCGGGACCGGATCTACGAGCAGTACTTC.

The J gene is TRBJ1-4, the V gene TRBV4-1, with D perhaps TRBD1 (5 bases). V lost 8 bases to trimming and J lost 2 bases, with 15 bases between them. The CDR3 extends over 15 amino acids. Germline assignment: CDR1 MGHRA and CDR2 YSYEKL. The CDR3 region is CASGDLGATNEKLFF. Here the CDR3 DNA reads TGCGCCAGCGGGGACCTAGGAGCCACTAATGAAAAACTGTTTTTT.

This clone has only a few counts. The genes are TRBV19 and TRBJ2-5; 7 nucleotides line up with TRBD1. Germline V gene lookup returns CDR1 LNHDA and CDR2 SQIVND (reference sequence). V gave up 6 bases and J gave up 2 bases; unmatched junction bases: 18. The CDR3 extends over 18 amino acids. The CDR3 reads CASSPRVRDRIIQETQYF. The DNA for the CDR3 is TGTGCCAGTAGCCCAAGGGTCCGGGACAGAATTATACAAGAGACCCAGTACTTC.

A note on this clone: Distinct nucleotide sequences in the sample also encode this CDR3. This chain connects TRBV5-1 to TRBJ2-5, with TRBD2 matching over 8 bases. The CDR3 runs 14 residues. The trim removed 3 bases at V and 1 base at J, leaving 2 bases unmatched. CDR1 is SGHRS, CDR2 YFSETQ, per germline. The CDR3 is CASSWTSSQETQYF. The CDR3 nucleotides are TGCGCCAGCAGCTGGACTAGCTCCCAAGAGACCCAGTACTTC.

The chain uses TRBV5-4 and TRBJ2-2, with D perhaps TRBD2 (6 bases). Between the trimmed V and J ends, which lost 2 bases and 1 base, there was a span of 9 bases. The germline V gene encodes CDR1 SGHNT and CDR2 YYREEE (reference sequence). CDR3 size: 15 residues. The CDR3, as DNA: TGTGCCAGCAGCTTTGGGGGGAAGAACACCGGGGAGCTGTTTTTT. Translating gives CASSFGGKNTGELFF.

This clone was counted only a few times. This sequence joins TRBV5-1 and TRBJ2-1; TRBD2 matches 10 bases. Unmatched junction bases numbered 7, after V lost 2 bases and J lost 5 bases. This CDR3 has 16 residues. Germline loops: CDR1 SGHRS, CDR2 YFSETQ. In DNA, the CDR3 is TGCGCCAGCAGCTTCTTAGCGGGAGGCAACGACAATGAGCAGTTCTTC. It encodes CASSFLAGGNDNEQFF.

Of note for this clone: The sample carries other DNA sequences with the same CDR3. This chain links TRBV5-1 with TRBJ1-4; the D is unclear. Trimming stripped 4 bases from V and 0 bases from J, with 7 bases between. Germline V gives CDR1 SGHRS, CDR2 YFSETQ. This CDR3 is built from 14 residues. This CDR3 reads CASSLSATNEKLFF. Written as DNA, the CDR3 is TGCGCCAGCAGCCTGTCTGCAACTAATGAAAAACTGTTTTTT. Together with reference TRBV5-1 and TRBJ1-4, the CDR3 gives the full variable domain: KAGVTQTPRYLIKTRGQQVTLSCSPISGHRSVSWYQQTPGQGLQFLFEYFSETQRNKGNFPGRFSGRQFSNSRSEMNVSTLELGDSALYLCASSLSATNEKLFFGSGTQLSVL.

The chain recombines TRBV7-3 with TRBJ2-2; 8 nucleotides agree with TRBD2. The CDR3 loop spans 17 amino acids. Looked up from germline, CDR1 is SGHTA and CDR2 is FQGTGA. V trimming: 8 bases; J trimming: 6 bases; junction bases outside the gene matches: 17. The CDR3 sequence: CASGRRSSGKGSGELFF. The CDR3 DNA reads TGTGCCAGCGGCCGACGGAGTAGCGGGAAGGGGTCCGGGGAGCTGTTTTTT.

The chain links TRBV5-8 to TRBJ1-2; D is perhaps TRBD1 (6 bases). The CDR3 is 14 residues long. CDR1 SGHTS and CDR2 YDEGEE come from the germline V gene. The germline V and J ends were trimmed by 0 bases and 5 bases, with 11 bases remaining between them. CDR3 DNA: TGTGCCAGCAGCTTGGCAGGGGAGGAGTATGGCTACACCTTC. Translation gives CASSLAGEEYGYTF.

The chain combines TRBV10-3 with TRBJ1-2; 8 nucleotides line up with TRBD1. After removal of 2 bases from V and 8 bases from J, the junction contained 13 bases not matched to a gene. The length of the CDR3 is 16 residues. Germline V gene data show CDR1 as ENHRY and CDR2 as SYGVKD. CDR3 bases: TGTGCCATCAGTGAGGTGGGACAGGCCCAATCTATCGGCTACACCTTC. Encoded protein: CAISEVGQAQSIGYTF.